These 8 T cell receptor beta chains were sequenced from one sample in a study of response to subunit inactivated influenza vaccine. TCRdb ran MiXCR on the RT-PCR reads and lists one entry per CDR3 protein. The sample yields hundreds of thousands of distinct CDR3 sequences, approximately 7.1% seen once. Here the sequenced sample was PBMCs from blood, taken less than 30 months after vaccination. The receptors originated from a man aged 45-69 years who received an inactivated influenza vaccine.

This clonotype has only a few counts. The chain has TRBV2 and TRBJ2-4; D is unclear. CDR1 is SNHLY, CDR2 FYNNEI, per germline. V gave up 2 bases and J gave up 5 bases, with 16 bases separating them. There are 16 residues in the CDR3. In DNA, the CDR3 is TGTGCCAGCAGTGAATACAATACACGTCGGGAAAACATTCAGTACTTC. Protein product: CASSEYNTRRENIQYF.

The CDR3 sequence: CASSAGGFTDTQYF. The CDR3 DNA follows: TGTGCCAGCAGCGCCGGTGGATTCACAGATACGCAGTATTTT. The chain uses TRBV9 and TRBJ2-3; no clear D gene. V lost 3 bases to trimming and J lost 2 bases, with 10 bases between them. The CDR3 loop spans 14 amino acids. Germline lookup yields CDR1 SGDLS and CDR2 YYNGEE.

The table lists this clonotype with many counts. This rearrangement joins TRBV6-6 to TRBJ2-3, with TRBD2 as a possible D gene (6 bases). The ends were cut back, 6 bases at V and 11 bases at J, with 12 bases in the middle. Per the germline V gene, CDR1 is MNHNY and CDR2 is SVGAGI (reference sequence). This CDR3 has 11 residues. This CDR3 reads CASRGGVGQYF. The CDR3 nucleotides read TGTGCCAGCAGGGGAGGAGTGGGGCAGTATTTT.

This clonotype was seen more than once but under ten times. V gene TRBV5-1 combines with J gene TRBJ2-5, with 7 bases identical to TRBD1. Trimming cost V 3 bases and J 5 bases; bases outside gene matches: 10. This CDR3 is built from 15 residues. CDR1 is SGHRS, CDR2 YFSETQ, per germline. CDR3 in DNA: TGCGCCAGCAGCTATGAGGGGGCGCCAGGGGAGACCCAGTACTTC. This gives the protein CASSYEGAPGETQYF.

The chain combines TRBV27 with TRBJ1-6; tentative D call: TRBD1 (6 bases). The germline V and J ends were trimmed by 0 bases and 6 bases, with 12 bases remaining between them. Germline V gene lookup returns CDR1 MNHEY and CDR2 SMNVEV (reference sequence). The CDR3 sequence is 16 residues long. This chain's CDR3 is CASSLSPGVANSPLHF. In nucleotides, the CDR3 is TGTGCCAGCAGTTTATCCCCAGGGGTCGCTAATTCACCCCTCCACTTT.

This clonotype was counted many times. This rearrangement joins TRBV6-2 or TRBV6-3 to TRBJ1-2, with a possible D match to TRBD1 (5 bases). Looked up from germline, CDR1 is MNHEY and CDR2 is SVGEGT. The CDR3 is 15 residues long. Trimming took off 6 bases at V and 6 bases at J, with 20 bases between the two ends. CDR3 sequence reads: CASSKPRDLGDGYTF. CDR3 nucleotide sequence: TGTGCCAGCAGCAAACCCCGGGACCTGGGTGATGGCTACACCTTC.

The gene calls are TRBV12-3 or TRBV12-4 and TRBJ2-7; weak D call: TRBD1 (5 bases). The V end was cut by 6 bases, the J end by 8 bases, with 11 bases between. The CDR3 totals 11 residues. CDR3 in amino acids: CASSPGSQQYF. The CDR3 DNA reads as TGTGCCAGCAGCCCAGGGTCTCAGCAGTACTTC.

This clonotype was counted between two and nine times. The rearrangement links TRBV9 to TRBJ2-7; D uncertain. Per the germline V gene, CDR1 is SGDLS and CDR2 is YYNGEE. This CDR3 has 14 residues. With 1 base removed from V and 5 bases from J, the gap between germline ends came to 13 bases. The chain's CDR3 is CASSVSSSNHEQYF. CDR3 coding DNA: TGTGCCAGCAGCGTATCATCCAGTAACCACGAGCAGTACTTC.